The sequence of this T cell receptor beta chain was determined in a study of blood T cells in healthy people across ages. Through a sample-barcoded 5' primer and a J-beta primer mix, a second PCR was run for about 6 to 11 cycles. TCRdb independently ran MiXCR on the 5' RACE reads; one entry per CDR3 protein. The data contain 800,000 to 950,000 distinct CDR3 sequences, roughly 28% of them singletons. The CDR3 loop spans 14 amino acids. J was trimmed by 4 bases and V by 5 bases; bases with no gene match: 4. Germline V gene sequence: CDR1 MDHEN, CDR2 SYDVKM. This sample also appeared in a second study, on T cells of mothers and their children. That report notes: Related mother-child pairs showed slightly higher but non-significant overlap than unrelated pairs.

The source is a woman aged 40 to 50 in good health. Sequenced sample: blood. The chain links TRBV28 to TRBJ2-4; 8 bases map to TRBD1. This CDR3 reads CASSTRDRKNIQYF. DNA of the CDR3: TGTGCCAGCAGTACCCGGGACAGGAAAAACATTCAGTACTTC.